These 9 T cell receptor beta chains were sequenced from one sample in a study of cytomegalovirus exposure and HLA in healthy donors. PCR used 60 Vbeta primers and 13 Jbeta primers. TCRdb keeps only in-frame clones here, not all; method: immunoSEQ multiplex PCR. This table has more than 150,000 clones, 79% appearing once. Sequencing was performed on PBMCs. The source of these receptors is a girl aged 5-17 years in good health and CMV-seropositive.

CDR3 residues: CASSLGDSSSYEQYF. CDR3 in DNA: TGTGCCAGCAGCTTGGGGGACAGTAGCTCCTACGAGCAGTACTTC. This sequence joins TRBV7-9 and TRBJ2-7; 7 nucleotides align to TRBD1. After removal of 3 bases from V and 0 bases from J, the junction contained 5 bases not matched to a gene. There are 15 residues in the CDR3. CDR1 and CDR2 from the germline V gene are SEHNR and FQNEAQ (reference sequence).

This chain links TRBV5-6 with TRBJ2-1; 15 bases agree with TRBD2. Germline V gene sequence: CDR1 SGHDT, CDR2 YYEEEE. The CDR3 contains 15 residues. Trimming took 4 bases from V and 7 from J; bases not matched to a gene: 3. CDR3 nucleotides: TGTGCCAGCAGCAGGACTAGCGGGGGGGGGAATGAGCAGTTCTTC. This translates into CASSRTSGGGNEQFF.

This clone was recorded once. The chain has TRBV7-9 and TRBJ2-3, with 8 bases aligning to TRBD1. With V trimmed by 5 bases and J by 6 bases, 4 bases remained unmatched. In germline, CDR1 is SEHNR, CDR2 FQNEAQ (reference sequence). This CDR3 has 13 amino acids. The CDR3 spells CASSQGAHDTQYF. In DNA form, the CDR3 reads TGTGCCAGCAGCCAGGGGGCGCATGATACGCAGTATTTT. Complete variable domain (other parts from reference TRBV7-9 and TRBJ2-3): DTGVSQNPRHKITKRGQNVTFRCDPISEHNRLYWYRQTLGQGPEFLTYFQNEAQLEKSRLLSDRFSAERPKGSFSTLEIQRTEQGDSAMYLCASSQGAHDTQYFGPGTRLTVL.

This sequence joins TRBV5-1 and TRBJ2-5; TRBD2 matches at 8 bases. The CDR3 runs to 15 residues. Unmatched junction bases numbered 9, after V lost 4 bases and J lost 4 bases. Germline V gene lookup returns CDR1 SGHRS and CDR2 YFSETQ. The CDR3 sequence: CASSLAGTRGETQYF. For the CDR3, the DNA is TGCGCCAGCAGCCTGGCGGGGACTAGAGGAGAGACCCAGTACTTC. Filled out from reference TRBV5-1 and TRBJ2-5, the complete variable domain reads KAGVTQTPRYLIKTRGQQVTLSCSPISGHRSVSWYQQTPGQGLQFLFEYFSETQRNKGNFPGRFSGRQFSNSRSEMNVSTLELGDSALYLCASSLAGTRGETQYFGPGTRLLVL.

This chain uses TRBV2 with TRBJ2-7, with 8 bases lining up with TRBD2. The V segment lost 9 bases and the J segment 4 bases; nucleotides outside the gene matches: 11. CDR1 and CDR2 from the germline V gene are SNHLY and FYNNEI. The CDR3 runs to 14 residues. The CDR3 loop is CASEAGTRDYEQYF. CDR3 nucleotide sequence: TGTGCCAGTGAGGCGGGGACTAGGGATTACGAGCAGTACTTC.

The CDR3 nucleotides are TGTGCCAGCAGCCCGGGACTAGCGGGGGGGCCCGAGACCCAGTACTTC. Its translation: CASSPGLAGGPETQYF. This chain joins TRBV14 and TRBJ2-5, with 16 bases identical to TRBD2. CDR3 length: 16 amino acids. CDR1 and CDR2 (germline): SGHDN, FVKESK. Unmatched junction bases numbered 4, after V lost 4 bases and J lost 5 bases.

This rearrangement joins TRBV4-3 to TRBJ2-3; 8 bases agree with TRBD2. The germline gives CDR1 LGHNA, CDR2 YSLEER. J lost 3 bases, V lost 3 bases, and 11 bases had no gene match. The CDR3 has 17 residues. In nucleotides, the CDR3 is TGCGCCAGCAGCCAGGCGGGCCCCGGGAGGGGGACAGATACGCAGTATTTT. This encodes CASSQAGPGRGTDTQYF.

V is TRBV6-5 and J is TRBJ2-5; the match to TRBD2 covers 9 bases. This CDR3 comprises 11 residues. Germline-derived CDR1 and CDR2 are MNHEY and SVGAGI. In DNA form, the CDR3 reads TGTGCGGCGGGGGGGCAAGAGACCCAGTACTTC. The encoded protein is CAAGGQETQYF.

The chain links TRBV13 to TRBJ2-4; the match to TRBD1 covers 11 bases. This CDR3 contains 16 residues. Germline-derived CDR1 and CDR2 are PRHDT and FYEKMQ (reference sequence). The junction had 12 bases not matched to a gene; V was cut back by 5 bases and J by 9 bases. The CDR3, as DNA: TGTGCCAGCAGCCCCAAACCCGGGACAGGGGGTGCCATTCAGTACTTC. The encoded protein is CASSPKPGTGGAIQYF.